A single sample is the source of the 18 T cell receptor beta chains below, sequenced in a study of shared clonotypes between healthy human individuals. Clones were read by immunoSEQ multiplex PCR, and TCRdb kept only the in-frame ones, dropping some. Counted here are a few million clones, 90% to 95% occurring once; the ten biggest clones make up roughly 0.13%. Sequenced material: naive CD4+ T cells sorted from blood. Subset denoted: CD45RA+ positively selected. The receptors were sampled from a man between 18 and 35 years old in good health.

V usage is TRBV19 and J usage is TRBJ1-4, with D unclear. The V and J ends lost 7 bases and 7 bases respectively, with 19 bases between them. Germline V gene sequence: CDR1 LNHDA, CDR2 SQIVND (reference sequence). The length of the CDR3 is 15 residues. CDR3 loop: CASTPLAAHGEKLFF. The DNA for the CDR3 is TGTGCCAGTACCCCCCTCGCGGCCCATGGTGAAAAACTGTTTTTT.

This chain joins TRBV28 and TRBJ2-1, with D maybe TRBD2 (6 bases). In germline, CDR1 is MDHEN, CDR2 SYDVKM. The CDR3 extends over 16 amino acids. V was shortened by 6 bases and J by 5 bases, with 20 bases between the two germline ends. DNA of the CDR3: TGTGCCAGCAGCAACCAGCGGCTAGCGTGGGACAATGAGCAGTTCTTC. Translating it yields CASSNQRLAWDNEQFF.

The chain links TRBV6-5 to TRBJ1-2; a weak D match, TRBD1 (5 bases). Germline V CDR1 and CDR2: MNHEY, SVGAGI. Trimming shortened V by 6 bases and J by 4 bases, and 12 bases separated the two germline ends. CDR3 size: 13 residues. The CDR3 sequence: CASSATVLYGYTF. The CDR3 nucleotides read TGTGCCAGCAGCGCGACAGTACTCTATGGCTACACCTTC.

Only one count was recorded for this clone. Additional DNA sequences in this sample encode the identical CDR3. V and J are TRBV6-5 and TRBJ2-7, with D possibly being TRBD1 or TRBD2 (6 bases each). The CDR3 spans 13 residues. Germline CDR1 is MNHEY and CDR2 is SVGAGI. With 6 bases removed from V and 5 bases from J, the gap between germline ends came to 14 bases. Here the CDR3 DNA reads TGTGCCAGCAGGGTGTGGGGGGCAGACGAGCAGTACTTC. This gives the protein CASRVWGADEQYF.

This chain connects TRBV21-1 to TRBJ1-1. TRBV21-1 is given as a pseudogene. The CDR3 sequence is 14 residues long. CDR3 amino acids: CASSKVRPNTEAFF. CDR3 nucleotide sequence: TGTGCCAGCAGCAAAGTTCGACCGAACACTGAAGCTTTCTTT.

Here the CDR3 DNA reads TGTGCCAGCAGTTACATAACAGCGAACTATAATTCACCCCTCCACTTT. Encoded protein: CASSYITANYNSPLHF. This rearrangement joins TRBV6-5 to TRBJ1-6; D not certain. CDR1 MNHEY and CDR2 SVGAGI come from the germline V gene. The V end lost 2 bases, the J end lost 3 bases, and 11 bases lay between the germline ends. The CDR3 sequence is 16 residues long.

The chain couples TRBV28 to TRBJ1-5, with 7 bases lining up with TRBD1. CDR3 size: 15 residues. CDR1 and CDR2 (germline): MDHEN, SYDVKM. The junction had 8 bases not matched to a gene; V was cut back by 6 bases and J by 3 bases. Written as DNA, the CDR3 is TGTGCCAGCAGCCGATCCGACAGGGACAATCAGCCCCAGCATTTT. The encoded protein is CASSRSDRDNQPQHF.

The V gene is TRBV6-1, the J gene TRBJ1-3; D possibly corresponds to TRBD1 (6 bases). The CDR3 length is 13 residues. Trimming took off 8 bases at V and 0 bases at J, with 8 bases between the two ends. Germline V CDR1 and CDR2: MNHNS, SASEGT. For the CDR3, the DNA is TGTGCCAGCCGACAGGACTCTGGAAACACCATATATTTT. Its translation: CASRQDSGNTIYF.

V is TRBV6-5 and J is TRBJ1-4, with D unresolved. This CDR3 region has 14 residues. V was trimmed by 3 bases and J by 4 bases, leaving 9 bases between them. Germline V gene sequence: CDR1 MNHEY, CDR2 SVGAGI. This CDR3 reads CASSYTGSNEKLFF. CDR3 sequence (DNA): TGTGCCAGCAGTTATACGGGCAGTAATGAAAAACTGTTTTTT.

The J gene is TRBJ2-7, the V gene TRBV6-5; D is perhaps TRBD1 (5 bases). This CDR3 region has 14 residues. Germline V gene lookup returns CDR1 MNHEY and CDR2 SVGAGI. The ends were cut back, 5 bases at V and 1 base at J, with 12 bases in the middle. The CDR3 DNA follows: TGTGCCAGCAGTAAGACAGCGTCTTCCTACGAGCAGTACTTC. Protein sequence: CASSKTASSYEQYF.

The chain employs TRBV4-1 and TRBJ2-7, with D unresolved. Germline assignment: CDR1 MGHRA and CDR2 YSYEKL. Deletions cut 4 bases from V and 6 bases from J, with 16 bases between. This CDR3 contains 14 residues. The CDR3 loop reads CASSPPVERREQYF. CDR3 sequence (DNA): TGCGCCAGCAGCCCCCCCGTGGAAAGGCGCGAGCAGTACTTC.

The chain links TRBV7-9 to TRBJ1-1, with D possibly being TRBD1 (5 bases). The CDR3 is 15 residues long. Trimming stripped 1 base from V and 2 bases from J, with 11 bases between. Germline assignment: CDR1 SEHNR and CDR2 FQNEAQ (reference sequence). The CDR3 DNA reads TGTGCCAGCAGCTTAGGAGCACAGGTAAACACTGAAGCTTTCTTT. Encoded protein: CASSLGAQVNTEAFF. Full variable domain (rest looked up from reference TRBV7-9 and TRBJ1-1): DTGVSQNPRHKITKRGQNVTFRCDPISEHNRLYWYRQTLGQGPEFLTYFQNEAQLEKSRLLSDRFSAERPKGSFSTLEIQRTEQGDSAMYLCASSLGAQVNTEAFFGQGTRLTVV.

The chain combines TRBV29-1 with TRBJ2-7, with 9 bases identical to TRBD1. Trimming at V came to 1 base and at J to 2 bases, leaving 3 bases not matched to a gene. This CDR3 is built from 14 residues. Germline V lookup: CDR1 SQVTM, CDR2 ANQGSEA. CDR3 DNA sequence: TGCAGCGTTGAAGCGGACAGGGGACCCTACGAGCAGTACTTC. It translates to CSVEADRGPYEQYF.

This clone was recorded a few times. The CDR3 loop reads CASSSRSNNSPLHF. CDR3 nucleotide sequence: TGTGCCAGCAGCTCAAGATCGAATAATTCACCCCTCCACTTT. The chain has TRBV7-2 and TRBJ1-6; D gene unclear. This CDR3 contains 14 residues. Between the trimmed V and J ends, which lost 4 bases and 5 bases, there was a span of 9 bases. The germline V gene encodes CDR1 SGHTA and CDR2 FQGNSA.

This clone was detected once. The CDR3 nucleotides are TGTGCCAGCAGTCCTCGACTAGCGGGAGGCCTGGTTCAGTACTTC. This translates into CASSPRLAGGLVQYF. The gene calls are TRBV6-6 and TRBJ2-7; 13 bases fit TRBD2. Germline CDR1 MNHNY, CDR2 SVGAGI (reference sequence). V gave up 5 bases and J gave up 10 bases; unmatched junction bases: 11. CDR3 length: 15 residues.

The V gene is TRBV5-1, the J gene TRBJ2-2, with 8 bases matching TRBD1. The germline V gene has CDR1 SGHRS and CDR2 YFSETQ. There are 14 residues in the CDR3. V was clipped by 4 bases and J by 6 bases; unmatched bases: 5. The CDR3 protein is CASSDRGWAGELFF. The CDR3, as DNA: TGCGCCAGCAGCGACAGGGGATGGGCCGGGGAGCTGTTTTTT.

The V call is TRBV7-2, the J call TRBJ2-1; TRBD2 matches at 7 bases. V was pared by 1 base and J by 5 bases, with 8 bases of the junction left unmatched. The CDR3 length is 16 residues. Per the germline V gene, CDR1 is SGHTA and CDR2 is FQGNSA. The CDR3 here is CASSLGGGLYDNEQFF. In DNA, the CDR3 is TGTGCCAGCAGCTTAGGGGGGGGACTATACGACAATGAGCAGTTCTTC.

The CDR3 DNA reads TGTGCCTCCGGGACTAAAAGCGACAATGAGCAGTTCTTC. It translates to CASGTKSDNEQFF. The chain employs TRBV30 and TRBJ2-1; 7 bases fit TRBD2. The CDR3 is 13 amino acids. V shed 7 bases, J shed 5 bases, and the junction held 8 bases outside the gene matches. Looked up from germline, CDR1 is GTSNPN and CDR2 is SVGIG (reference sequence).